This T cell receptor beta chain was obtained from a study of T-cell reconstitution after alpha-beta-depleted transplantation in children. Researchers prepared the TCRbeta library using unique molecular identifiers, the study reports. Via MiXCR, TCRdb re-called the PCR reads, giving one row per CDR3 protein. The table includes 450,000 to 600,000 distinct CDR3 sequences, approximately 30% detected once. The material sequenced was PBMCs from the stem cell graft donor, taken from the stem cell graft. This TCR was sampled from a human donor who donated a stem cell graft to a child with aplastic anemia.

CDR3 in amino acids: CASSPATGQGYEQYF. CDR3 nucleotides: TGTGCCAGCTCACCCGCGACAGGTCAAGGCTACGAGCAGTACTTC. The chain links TRBV18 to TRBJ2-7; D is perhaps TRBD1 (6 bases). Germline values: CDR1 KGHSH, CDR2 LQKENI. CDR3 size: 15 residues. Trimming shortened V by 3 bases and J by 3 bases, and 15 bases separated the two germline ends.